This T cell receptor (beta chain) was sequenced for a study of graft-versus-host responses after intestinal transplantation. Study context: Following induction with anti-thymocyte globulin, all recipients were given tacrolimus and steroids for approximately three years.

This CDR3 is 14 amino acids long. From germline, CDR1 is SGHAT and CDR2 FQNNGV. For this clone: The target antigen is unknown.

The table came from immunoSEQ multiplex PCR; TCRdb's copy has only in-frame clones and leaves some out. The sample lists about 120,000 clones, roughly 91% occurring once. The receptor was isolated from a human donor who received an intestinal transplant. This chain joins TRBV11-2 and TRBJ2-5; 9 bases match TRBD2. The J call may be wrong; the DNA end is better matched by TRBJ2-7. Sequencing used unstimulated CD4+ T cells sorted from spleen or lymph node cells, obtained before intestinal transplant. The CDR3 here is CASRLAGSSYEQYF. DNA of the CDR3: TGTGCCAGCAGGCTAGCGGGGAGCTCCTACGAGCAGTACTTC.